The clone carrying this T cell receptor (beta chain) was counted once. The record originates from a study of OX40 agonist ivuxolimab in advanced cancers. Across the study: The dose-escalation cohort had hepatocellular carcinoma, melanoma, renal cell or head and neck cancer.

Clones were read by immunoSEQ multiplex PCR, and TCRdb kept only the in-frame ones, dropping some. The sample includes fewer than 90,000 clones, roughly 86% of them seen just once. Looked up from germline, CDR1 is LNHDA and CDR2 is SQIVND (reference sequence). The junction had 6 bases not matched to a gene; V was cut back by 6 bases and J by 4 bases. The CDR3 has 14 residues. The material was CD4+ or CD8+ T cells sorted from blood, obtained in a trial of the OX40 agonist ivuxolimab. The V and J genes are TRBV19 and TRBJ2-1; 7 nucleotides line up with TRBD2. This sequence originates from an adult with an advanced solid tumor such as melanoma, head and neck, liver or kidney cancer. The CDR3 sequence: CASRRLASYNEQFF. The CDR3 nucleotides are TGTGCCAGTAGGAGACTAGCTTCATACAATGAGCAGTTCTTC.